This T cell receptor beta chain was sequenced during a study of post-analysis software for immune sequencing data. Overall study results and limits: By F measure, strong co-clustering occurred among samples prepared in the same batch. About five TRBV segments were more frequent in patients than controls; TRBV5-6, TRBV5-1 and TRBV20-1 belonged to this group.

This CDR3 is built from 19 residues. V lost 6 bases to trimming and J lost 0 bases; unmatched junction nucleotides: 12. Looked up from germline, CDR1 is MNHNS and CDR2 is SASEGT. With respect to this clonotype: Its specificity is not known.

Unique molecular identifiers were present in the TCR beta cDNA libraries. TCRdb processed the PCR reads anew with MiXCR; each CDR3 protein has one entry. The sample shows about 820,000 distinct CDR3 sequences, approximately 50% of them seen only once. The material sequenced was blood. The TCR comes from a girl between 10 and 17 years old with multiple sclerosis. The V gene is TRBV6-1, the J gene TRBJ2-6; 9 bases match TRBD1. DNA for the CDR3: TGTGCCAGCAGCATAGGTGGGGGACAGGGCCTCTCTGGGGCCAACGTCCTGACTTTC. Protein: CASSIGGGQGLSGANVLTF.